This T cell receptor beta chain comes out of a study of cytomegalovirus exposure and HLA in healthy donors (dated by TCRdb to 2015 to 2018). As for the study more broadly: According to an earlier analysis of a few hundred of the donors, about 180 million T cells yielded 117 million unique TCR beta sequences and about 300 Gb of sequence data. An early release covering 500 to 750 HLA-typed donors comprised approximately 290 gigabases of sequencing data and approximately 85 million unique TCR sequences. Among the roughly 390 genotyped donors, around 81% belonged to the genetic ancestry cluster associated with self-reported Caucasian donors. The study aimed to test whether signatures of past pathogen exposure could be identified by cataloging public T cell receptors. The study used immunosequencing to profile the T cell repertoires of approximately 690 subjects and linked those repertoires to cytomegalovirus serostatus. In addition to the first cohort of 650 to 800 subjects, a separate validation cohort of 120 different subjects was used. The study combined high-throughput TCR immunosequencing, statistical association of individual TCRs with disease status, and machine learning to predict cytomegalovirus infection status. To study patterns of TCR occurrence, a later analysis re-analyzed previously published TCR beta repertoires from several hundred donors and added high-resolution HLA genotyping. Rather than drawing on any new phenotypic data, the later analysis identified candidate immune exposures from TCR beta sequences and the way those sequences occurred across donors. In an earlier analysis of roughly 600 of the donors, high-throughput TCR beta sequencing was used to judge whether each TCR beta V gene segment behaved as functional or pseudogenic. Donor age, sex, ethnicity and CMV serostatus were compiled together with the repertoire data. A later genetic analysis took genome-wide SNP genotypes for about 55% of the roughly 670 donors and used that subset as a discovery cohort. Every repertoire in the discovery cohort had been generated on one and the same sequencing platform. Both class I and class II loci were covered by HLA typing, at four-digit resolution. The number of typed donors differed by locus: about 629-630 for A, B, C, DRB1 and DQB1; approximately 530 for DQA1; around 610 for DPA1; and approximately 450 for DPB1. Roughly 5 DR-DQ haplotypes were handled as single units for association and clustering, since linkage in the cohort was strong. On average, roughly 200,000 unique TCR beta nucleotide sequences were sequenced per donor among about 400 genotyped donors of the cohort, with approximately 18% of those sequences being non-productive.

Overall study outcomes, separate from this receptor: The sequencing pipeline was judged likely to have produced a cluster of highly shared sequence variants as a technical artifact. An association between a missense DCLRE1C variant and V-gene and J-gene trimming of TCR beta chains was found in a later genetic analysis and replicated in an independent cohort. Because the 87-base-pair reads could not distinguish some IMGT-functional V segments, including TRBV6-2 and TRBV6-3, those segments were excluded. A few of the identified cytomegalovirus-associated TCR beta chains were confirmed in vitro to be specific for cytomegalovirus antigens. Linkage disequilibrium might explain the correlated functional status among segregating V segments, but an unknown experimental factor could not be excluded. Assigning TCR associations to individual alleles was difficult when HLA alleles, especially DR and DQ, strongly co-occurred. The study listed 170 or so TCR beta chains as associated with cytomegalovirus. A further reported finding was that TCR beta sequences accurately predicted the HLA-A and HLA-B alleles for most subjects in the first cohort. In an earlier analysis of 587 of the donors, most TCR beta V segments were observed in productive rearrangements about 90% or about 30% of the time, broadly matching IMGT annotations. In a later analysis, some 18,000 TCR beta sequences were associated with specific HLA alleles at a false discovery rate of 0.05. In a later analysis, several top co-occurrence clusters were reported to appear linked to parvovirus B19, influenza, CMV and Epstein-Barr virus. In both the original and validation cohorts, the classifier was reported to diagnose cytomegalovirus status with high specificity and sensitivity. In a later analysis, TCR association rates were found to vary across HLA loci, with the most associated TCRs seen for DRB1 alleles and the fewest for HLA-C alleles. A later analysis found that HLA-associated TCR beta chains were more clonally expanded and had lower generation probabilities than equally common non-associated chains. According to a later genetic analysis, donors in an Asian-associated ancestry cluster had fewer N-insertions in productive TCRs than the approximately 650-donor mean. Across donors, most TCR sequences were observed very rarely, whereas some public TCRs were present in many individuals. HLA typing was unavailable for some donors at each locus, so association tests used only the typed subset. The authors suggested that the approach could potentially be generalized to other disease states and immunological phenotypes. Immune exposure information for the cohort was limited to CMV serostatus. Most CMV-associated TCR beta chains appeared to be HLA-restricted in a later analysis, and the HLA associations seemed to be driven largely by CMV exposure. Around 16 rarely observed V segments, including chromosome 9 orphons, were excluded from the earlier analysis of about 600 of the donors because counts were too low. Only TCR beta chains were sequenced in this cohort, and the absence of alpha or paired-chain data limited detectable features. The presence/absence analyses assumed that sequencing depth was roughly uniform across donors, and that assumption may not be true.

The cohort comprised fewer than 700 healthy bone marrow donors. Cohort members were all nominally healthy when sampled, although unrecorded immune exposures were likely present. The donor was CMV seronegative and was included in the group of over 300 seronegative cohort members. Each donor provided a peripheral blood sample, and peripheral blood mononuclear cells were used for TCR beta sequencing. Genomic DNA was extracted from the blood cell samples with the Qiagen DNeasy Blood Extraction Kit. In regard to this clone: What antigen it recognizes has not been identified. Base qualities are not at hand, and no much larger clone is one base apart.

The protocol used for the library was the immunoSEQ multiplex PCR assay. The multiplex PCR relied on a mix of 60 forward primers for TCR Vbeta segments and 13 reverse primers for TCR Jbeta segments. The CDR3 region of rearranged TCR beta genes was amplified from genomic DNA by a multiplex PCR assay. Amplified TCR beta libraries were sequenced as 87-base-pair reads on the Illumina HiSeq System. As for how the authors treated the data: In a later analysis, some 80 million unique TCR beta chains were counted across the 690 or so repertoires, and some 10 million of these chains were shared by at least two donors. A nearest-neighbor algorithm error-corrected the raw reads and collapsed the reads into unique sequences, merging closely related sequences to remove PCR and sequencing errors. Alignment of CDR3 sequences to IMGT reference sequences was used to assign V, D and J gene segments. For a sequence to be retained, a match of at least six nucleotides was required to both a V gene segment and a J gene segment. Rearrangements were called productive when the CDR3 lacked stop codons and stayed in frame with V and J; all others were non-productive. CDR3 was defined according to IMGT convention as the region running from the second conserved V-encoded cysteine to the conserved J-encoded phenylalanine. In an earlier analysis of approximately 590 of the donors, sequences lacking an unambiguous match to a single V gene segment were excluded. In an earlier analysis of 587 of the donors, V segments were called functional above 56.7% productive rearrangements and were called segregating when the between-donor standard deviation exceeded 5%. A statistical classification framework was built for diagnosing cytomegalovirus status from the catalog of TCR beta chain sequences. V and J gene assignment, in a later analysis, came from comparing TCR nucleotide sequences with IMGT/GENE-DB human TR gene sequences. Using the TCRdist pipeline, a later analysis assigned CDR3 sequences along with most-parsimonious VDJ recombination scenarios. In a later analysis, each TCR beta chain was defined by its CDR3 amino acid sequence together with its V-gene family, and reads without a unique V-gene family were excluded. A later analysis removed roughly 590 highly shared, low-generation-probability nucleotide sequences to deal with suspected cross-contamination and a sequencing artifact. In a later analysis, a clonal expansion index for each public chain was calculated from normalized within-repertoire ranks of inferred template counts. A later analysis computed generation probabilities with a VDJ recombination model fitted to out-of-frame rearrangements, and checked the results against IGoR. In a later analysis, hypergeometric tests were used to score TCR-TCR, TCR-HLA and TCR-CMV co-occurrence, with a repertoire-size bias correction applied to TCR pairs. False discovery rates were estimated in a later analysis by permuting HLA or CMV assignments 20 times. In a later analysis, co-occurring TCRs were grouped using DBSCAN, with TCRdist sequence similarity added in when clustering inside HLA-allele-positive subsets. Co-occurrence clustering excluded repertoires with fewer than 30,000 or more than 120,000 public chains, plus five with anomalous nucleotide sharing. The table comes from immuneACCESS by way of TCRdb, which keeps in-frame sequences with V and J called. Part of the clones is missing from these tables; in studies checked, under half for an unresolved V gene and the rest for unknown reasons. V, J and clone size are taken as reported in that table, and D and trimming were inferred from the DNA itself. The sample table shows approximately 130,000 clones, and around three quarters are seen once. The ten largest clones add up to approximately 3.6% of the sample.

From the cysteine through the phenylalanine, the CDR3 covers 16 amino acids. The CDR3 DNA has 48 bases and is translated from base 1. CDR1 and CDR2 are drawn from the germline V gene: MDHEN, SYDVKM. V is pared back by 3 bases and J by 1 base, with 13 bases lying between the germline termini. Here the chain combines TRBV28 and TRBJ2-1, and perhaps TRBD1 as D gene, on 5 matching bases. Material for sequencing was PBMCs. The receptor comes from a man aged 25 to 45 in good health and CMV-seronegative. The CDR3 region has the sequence CASSFGRAYSYNEQFF. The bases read TGTGCCAGCAGTTTTGGCAGGGCCTATTCCTACAATGAGCAGTTCTTC.